This TCR beta chain came from a study of blood T cell repertoires in COVID-19 (TCRdb year 2020). Study-wide context: The collaborator samples originated in the United States, Italy and Spain and spanned the acute and convalescent phases of COVID-19. The prospective study material was composed of cDNA or gDNA derived from T cells, B-cell-depleted T cells, or PBMCs. Deeply sampled blood TCRbeta repertoires from subjects exposed to, actively infected with, or recovered from COVID-19 were included in the dataset. The repertoires were made available in a free public database intended to serve as a resource for research on the immune response to SARS-CoV-2. Samples came from the ongoing ImmuneRACE study (first 160 participants) plus 1,254 subjects from 6 global collaborators. The sample metadata nearly always contained a de-identified subject ID, COVID-19 status, age in years and sex. Where available, HLA class I and class II types were taken from metadata supplied by the sample provider and were not determined by assay-based typing. General findings and caveats noted by the study authors: The quantity of clinical and demographic metadata differed by source and by participant and was supplied without curation.

TCRbeta CDR3 regions were amplified from genomic DNA by means of the immunoSEQ Assay, a bias-controlled multiplex PCR. In the source study's methods: The number of nucleated cells in each sample was estimated by amplification of reference gene primers within the assay. To quantify the absolute abundance of each unique TCRbeta CDR3 rearrangement, sequence reads were collapsed and filtered. Productive Simpson clonality was computed per sample as the square root of Simpson's diversity index over productive rearrangements. TCRdb limited this immuneACCESS table to in-frame rearrangements with V and J called. A share of clones is missing; checked studies link under half to unresolved V genes, and the rest is unexplained. V and J calls and clone size come straight from that table; D and trimming were deduced from the DNA. Here the sample has roughly 320,000 clones; 86% occur a single time. In total, the top ten clones hold about 4% of the sample.

As to this clone: The antigen it recognizes is unknown. No base-level quality is on record; no much larger clone is a single base apart.

Enrolling through a virtual design, the prospective study's participants ranged in age from roughly 18 to 89 years and lived across some 22 United States geographic areas. In the prospective study, participants were assigned to cohorts based on the clinical history participants reported in a screening survey and a study questionnaire. For ImmuneRACE Cohort 3, a participant was defined as recovered based on two consecutive negative NP/OP PCR tests, clearance by a healthcare professional, or resolution of symptoms. Each participant in the prospective study had whole blood, serum and a nasopharyngeal or oropharyngeal swab collected by mobile phlebotomists. Participants in the prospective study had the option to provide additional blood draws and questionnaires over an approximately 2-month period. Prospective study blood samples were shipped either frozen or at room temperature before DNA extraction.

Reading from cysteine to phenylalanine, the CDR3 counts 15 amino acids. Here the CDR3 DNA is all that survives: 45 bases in frame from base 1. Based on the germline V gene, the CDR1 and CDR2 sequences are MNHEY and SVGAGI. V loses 0 bases, J loses 3 bases, and the germline ends lie 12 bases apart. This chain joins TRBV6-5 to TRBJ2-7; TRBD2 is perhaps the D gene, given 5 matching bases. The clonotype was recovered from a young man who had recovered from COVID-19. Sequencing used PBMCs or T cells enriched from blood (not recorded which). The base sequence is TGTGCCAGCAGTTACTCACCACTAGGATACTACGAGCAGTACTTC. This yields the protein CASSYSPLGYYEQYF.